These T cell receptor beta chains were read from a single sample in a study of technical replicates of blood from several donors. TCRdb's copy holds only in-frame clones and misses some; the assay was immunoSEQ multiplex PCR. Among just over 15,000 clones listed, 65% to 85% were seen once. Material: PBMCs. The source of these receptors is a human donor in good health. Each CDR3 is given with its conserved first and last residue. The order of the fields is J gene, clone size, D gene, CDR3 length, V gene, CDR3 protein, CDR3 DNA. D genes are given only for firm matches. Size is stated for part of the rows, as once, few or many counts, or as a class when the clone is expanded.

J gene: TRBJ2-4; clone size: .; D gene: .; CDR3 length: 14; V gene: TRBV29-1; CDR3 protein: CSVEVRGAKNIQYF; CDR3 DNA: TGCAGCGTTGAGGTGCGCGGAGCCAAAAACATTCAGTACTTC
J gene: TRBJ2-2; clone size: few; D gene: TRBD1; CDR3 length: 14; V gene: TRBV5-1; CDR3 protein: CASSSGQLTGELFF; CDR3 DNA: TGCGCCAGCAGCTCGGGACAGCTCACCGGGGAGCTGTTTTTT
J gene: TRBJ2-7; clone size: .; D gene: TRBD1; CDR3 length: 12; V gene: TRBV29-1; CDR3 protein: CSVGTGSDEQYF; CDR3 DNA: TGCAGCGTGGGGACAGGGTCGGACGAGCAGTACTTC
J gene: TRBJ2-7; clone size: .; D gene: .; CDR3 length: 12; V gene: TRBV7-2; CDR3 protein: CASSLVSGEQYF; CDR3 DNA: TGTGCCAGCAGCTTAGTGTCCGGGGAGCAGTACTTC
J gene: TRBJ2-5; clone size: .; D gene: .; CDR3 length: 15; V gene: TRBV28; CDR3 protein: CASKPTGPQGETQYF; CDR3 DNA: TGTGCCAGCAAACCGACCGGGCCACAGGGAGAGACCCAGTACTTC
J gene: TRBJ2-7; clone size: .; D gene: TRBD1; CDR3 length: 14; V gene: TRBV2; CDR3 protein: CASRVQGGAYEQYF; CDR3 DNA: TGTGCCAGCAGAGTACAGGGGGGCGCCTACGAGCAGTACTTC
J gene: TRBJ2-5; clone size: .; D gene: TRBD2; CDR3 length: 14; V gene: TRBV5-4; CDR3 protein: CASSLSGAQETQYF; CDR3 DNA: TGTGCCAGCAGCTTAAGCGGGGCTCAAGAGACCCAGTACTTC
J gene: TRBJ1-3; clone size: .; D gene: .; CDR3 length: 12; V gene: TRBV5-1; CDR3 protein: CASSEQGNTIYF; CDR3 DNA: TGCGCCAGCAGCGAACAGGGAAACACCATATATTTT
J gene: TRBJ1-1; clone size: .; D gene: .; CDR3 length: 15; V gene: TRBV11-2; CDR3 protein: CASSPLDIQNTEAFF; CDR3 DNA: TGTGCCAGCAGCCCGTTGGACATCCAGAACACTGAAGCTTTCTTT
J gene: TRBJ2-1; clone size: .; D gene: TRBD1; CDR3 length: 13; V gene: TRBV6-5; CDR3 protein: CASSPPGGNEQFF; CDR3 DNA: TGTGCCAGCAGTCCCCCAGGGGGCAATGAGCAGTTCTTC
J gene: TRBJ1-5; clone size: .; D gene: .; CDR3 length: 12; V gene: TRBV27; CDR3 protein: CASSFLDQPQHF; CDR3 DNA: TGTGCCAGCAGTTTTCTCGATCAGCCCCAGCATTTT
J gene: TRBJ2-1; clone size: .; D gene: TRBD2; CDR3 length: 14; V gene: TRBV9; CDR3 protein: CASSPWTSGGEQFF; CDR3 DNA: TGTGCCAGCAGCCCTTGGACTAGCGGTGGTGAGCAGTTCTTC
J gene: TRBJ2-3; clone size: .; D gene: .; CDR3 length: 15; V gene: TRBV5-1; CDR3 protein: CASSLGLASGDTQYF; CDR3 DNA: TGCGCCAGCAGCTTGGGGCTAGCCAGCGGAGATACGCAGTATTTT
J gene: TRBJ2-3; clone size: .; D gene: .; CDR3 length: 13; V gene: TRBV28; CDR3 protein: CASSSLTEDTQYF; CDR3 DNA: TGTGCCAGCAGCTCCCTAACCGAAGATACGCAGTATTTT
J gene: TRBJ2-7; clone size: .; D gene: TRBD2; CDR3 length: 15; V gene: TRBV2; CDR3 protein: CASSEMLAEFYEQYF; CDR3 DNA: TGTGCCAGCAGTGAAATGCTAGCGGAGTTCTACGAGCAGTACTTC
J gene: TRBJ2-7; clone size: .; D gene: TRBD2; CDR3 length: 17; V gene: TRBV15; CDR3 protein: CATSSRSREGMAYEQYF; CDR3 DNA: TGTGCCACCAGCAGTCGTTCGCGGGAGGGTATGGCGTACGAGCAGTACTTC
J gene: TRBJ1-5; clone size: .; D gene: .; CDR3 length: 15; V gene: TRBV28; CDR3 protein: CASSLKYLNNQPQHF; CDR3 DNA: TGTGCCAGCAGCCTTAAATACCTAAACAATCAGCCCCAGCATTTT
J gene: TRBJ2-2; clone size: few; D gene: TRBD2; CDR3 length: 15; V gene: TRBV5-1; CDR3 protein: CASSLAAGEIGELFF; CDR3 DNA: TGCGCCAGCAGCTTGGCAGCGGGAGAAATCGGGGAGCTGTTTTTT
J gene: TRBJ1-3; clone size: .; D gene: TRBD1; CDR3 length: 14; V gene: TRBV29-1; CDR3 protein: CSASGQGSGNTIYF; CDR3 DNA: TGCAGCGCCTCGGGACAGGGGAGTGGAAACACCATATATTTT
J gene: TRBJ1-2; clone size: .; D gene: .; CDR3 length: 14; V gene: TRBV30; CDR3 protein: CAWSVLKINYGYTF; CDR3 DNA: TGTGCCTGGAGTGTACTTAAGATTAACTATGGCTACACCTTC
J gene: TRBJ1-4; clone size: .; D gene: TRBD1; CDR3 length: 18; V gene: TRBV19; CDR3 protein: CASTDTAVGGPVNEKLFF; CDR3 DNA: TGTGCCAGTACCGATACCGCGGTAGGGGGCCCAGTTAATGAAAAACTGTTTTTT
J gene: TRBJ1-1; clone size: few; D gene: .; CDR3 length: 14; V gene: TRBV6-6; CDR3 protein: CASSYVGQYTEAFF; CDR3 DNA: TGTGCCAGCAGTTACGTTGGACAGTACACTGAAGCTTTCTTT
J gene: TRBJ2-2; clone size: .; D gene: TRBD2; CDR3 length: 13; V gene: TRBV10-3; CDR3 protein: CAIRAGGTGELFF; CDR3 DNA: TGTGCCATCAGAGCGGGAGGGACCGGGGAGCTGTTTTTT
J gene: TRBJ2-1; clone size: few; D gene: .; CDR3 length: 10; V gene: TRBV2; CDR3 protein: CASSEYELLF; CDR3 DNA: TGTGCCAGCAGCGAATACGAACTACTCTTC
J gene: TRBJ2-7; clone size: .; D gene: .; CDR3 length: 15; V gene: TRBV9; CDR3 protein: CASSVGVSSTYEQYF; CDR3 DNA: TGTGCCAGCAGCGTAGGCGTATCCTCCACCTACGAGCAGTACTTC
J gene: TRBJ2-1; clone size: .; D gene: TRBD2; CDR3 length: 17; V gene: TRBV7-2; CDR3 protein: CASSLSSGEVSYNEQFF; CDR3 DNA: TGTGCCAGCAGCTTATCTAGCGGGGAAGTATCCTACAATGAGCAGTTCTTC
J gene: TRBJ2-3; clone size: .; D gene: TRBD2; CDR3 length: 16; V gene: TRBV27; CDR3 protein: CASSALDSGIGDTQYF; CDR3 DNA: TGTGCCAGCAGCGCCTTGGATAGCGGGATTGGTGATACGCAGTATTTT
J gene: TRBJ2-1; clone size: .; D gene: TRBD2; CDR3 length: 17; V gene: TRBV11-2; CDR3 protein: CASSLDLASGSYNEQFF; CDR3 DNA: TGTGCCAGCAGCTTAGATTTGGCTAGCGGGAGCTACAATGAGCAGTTCTTC
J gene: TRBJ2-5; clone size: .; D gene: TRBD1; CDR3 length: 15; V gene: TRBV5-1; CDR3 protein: CASSLSGQAQETQYF; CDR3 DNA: TGCGCCAGCAGCTTGTCGGGACAGGCCCAAGAGACCCAGTACTTC
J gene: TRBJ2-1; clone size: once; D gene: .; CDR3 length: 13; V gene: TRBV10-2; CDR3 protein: CASTRSYDNEQFF; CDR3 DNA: TGCGCCAGCACTCGGTCCTACGACAATGAGCAGTTCTTC
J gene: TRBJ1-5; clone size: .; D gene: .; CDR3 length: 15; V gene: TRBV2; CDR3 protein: CASRLRDTSNQPQHF; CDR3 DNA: TGTGCCAGCAGACTCCGGGACACTAGCAATCAGCCCCAGCATTTT
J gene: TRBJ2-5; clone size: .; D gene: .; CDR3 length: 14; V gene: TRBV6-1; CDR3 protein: CASSEGPAAETQYF; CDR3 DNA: TGTGCCAGCAGTGAAGGGCCAGCGGCGGAGACCCAGTACTTC
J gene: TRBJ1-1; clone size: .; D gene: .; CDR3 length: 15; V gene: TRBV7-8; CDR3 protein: CASSPGTSGDTEAFF; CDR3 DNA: TGTGCCAGCAGCCCCGGGACCTCAGGGGACACTGAAGCTTTCTTT
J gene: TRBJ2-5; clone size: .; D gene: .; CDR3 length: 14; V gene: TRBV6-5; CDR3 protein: CASSYRLGAETQYF; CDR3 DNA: TGTGCCAGCAGTTACCGTCTGGGGGCAGAGACCCAGTACTTC
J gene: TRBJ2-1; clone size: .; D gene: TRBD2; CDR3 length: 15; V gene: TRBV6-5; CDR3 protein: CASSYTSGLYNEQFF; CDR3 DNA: TGTGCCAGCAGTTACACTAGCGGGCTTTACAATGAGCAGTTCTTC
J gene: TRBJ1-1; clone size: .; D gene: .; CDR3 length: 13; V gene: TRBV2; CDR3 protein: CASRQEINTEAFF; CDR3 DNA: TGTGCCAGTAGACAGGAAATAAACACTGAAGCTTTCTTT
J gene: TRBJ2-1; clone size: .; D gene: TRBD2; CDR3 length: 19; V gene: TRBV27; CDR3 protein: CASSLVFLAGTPRGREQFF; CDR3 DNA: TGTGCCAGCAGTTTGGTCTTTTTAGCGGGAACGCCCCGGGGTAGGGAGCAGTTCTTC
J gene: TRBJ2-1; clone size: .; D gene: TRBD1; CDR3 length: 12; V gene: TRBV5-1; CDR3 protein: CASSSTGFEQFF; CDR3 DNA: TGCGCCAGCAGCTCGACAGGGTTTGAGCAGTTCTTC
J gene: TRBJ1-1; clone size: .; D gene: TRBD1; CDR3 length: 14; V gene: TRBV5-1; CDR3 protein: CASSSDRGGTEAFF; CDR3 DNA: TGCGCCAGCAGTTCCGACAGGGGCGGCACTGAAGCTTTCTTT
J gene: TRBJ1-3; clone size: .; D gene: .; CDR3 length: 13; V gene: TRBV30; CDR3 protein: CAWSLSPTDTIYF; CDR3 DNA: TGTGCCTGGAGTCTATCACCAACCGACACCATATATTTT
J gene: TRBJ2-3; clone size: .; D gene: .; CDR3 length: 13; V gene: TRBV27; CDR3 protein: CASSSTSEDTQYF; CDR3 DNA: TGTGCCAGCAGTTCAACGTCCGAGGATACGCAGTATTTT
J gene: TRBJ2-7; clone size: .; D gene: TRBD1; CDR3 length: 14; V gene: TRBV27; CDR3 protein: CASSQQGLIDEQYF; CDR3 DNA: TGTGCCAGCAGTCAACAGGGGTTGATCGACGAGCAGTACTTC
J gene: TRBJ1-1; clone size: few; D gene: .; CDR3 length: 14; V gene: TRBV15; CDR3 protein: CATSREGEVTEAFF; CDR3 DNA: TGTGCCACCAGCAGAGAGGGAGAAGTCACTGAAGCTTTCTTT
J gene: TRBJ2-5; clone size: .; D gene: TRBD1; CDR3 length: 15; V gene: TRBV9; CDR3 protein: CASSVDGQVLETQYF; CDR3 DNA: TGTGCCAGCAGCGTAGATGGACAGGTCTTGGAGACCCAGTACTTC
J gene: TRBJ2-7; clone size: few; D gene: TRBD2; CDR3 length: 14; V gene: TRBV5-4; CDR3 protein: CASSLEVAGDEQYF; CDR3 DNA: TGTGCCAGCAGCTTAGAAGTAGCGGGAGACGAGCAGTACTTC
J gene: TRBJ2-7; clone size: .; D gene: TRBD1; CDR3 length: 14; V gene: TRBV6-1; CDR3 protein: CASRRDRGYYEQYF; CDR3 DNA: TGTGCCAGCAGAAGGGACAGGGGATACTACGAGCAGTACTTC
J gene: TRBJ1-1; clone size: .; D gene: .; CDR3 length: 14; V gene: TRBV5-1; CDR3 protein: CASSRDGVNTEAFF; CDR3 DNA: TGCGCCAGCAGCCGAGACGGAGTGAACACTGAAGCTTTCTTT
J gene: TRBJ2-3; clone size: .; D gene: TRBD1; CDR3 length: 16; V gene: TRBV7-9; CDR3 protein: CASTDQGEFATDTQYF; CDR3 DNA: TGTGCCAGCACCGATCAGGGGGAATTTGCAACAGATACGCAGTATTTT
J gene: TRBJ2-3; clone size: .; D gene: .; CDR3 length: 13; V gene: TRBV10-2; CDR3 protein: CASGGTAGDTQYF; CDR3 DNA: TGCGCCAGCGGCGGGACAGCTGGAGATACGCAGTATTTT
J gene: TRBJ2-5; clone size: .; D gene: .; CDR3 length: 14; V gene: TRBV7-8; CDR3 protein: CASSFSEFQETQYF; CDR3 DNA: TGTGCCAGCAGCTTTTCGGAGTTCCAAGAGACCCAGTACTTC
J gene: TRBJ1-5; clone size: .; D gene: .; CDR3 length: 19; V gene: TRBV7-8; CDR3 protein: CASSSVLGGAAYSNQPQHF; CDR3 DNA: TGTGCCAGCAGTTCCGTCTTGGGGGGGGCGGCCTATAGCAATCAGCCCCAGCATTTT
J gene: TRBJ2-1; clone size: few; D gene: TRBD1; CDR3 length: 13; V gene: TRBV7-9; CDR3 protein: CASSLTGDNEQFF; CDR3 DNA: TGTGCCAGCAGCCTTACAGGGGACAATGAGCAGTTCTTC
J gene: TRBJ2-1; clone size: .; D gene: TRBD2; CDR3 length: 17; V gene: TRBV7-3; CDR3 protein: CASSSGSGRASYNEQFF; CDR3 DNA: TGTGCCAGCAGCTCGGGCAGCGGGAGGGCCTCCTACAATGAGCAGTTCTTC